This T cell receptor beta chain was obtained from a study of early T cells in non-severe SARS-CoV-2 infection. Study-level background: Bulk RNA from unsorted whole blood was sequenced; chains were unpaired.

Notes on the study in general: VDJdb matches were skewed toward anti-spike CD8 T cell responses.

A word on this clonotype: Its antigen remains unknown.

Each single cDNA molecule received a unique molecular identifier. TCRdb reprocessed the 5' RACE reads with MiXCR, giving one entry per CDR3 protein. The sample yields tens of thousands of distinct CDR3 sequences, less than 7.5% seen once. CDR1 is SGHTA, CDR2 FQGNSA, per germline. The CDR3 loop spans 15 amino acids. Trimming pared 3 bases from V and 3 bases from J, leaving 12 bases between. Sequences were derived from whole blood, sampled at baseline. The TCR sequence derives from an adult who was a healthcare worker with PCR-confirmed SARS-CoV-2 infection or an uninfected control (not recorded which). The V gene is TRBV7-2, the J gene TRBJ2-4, with a tentative D call TRBD2 (5 bases). As DNA, the CDR3 is TGTGCCAGCAGCTTCCCTACCGGGGACAAAAACATTCAGTACTTC. Translated: CASSFPTGDKNIQYF. Full variable domain (remainder filled in from reference TRBV7-2 and TRBJ2-4): GAGVSQSPSNKVTEKGKDVELRCDPISGHTALYWYRQSLGQGLEFLIYFQGNSAPDKSGLPSDRFSAERTGGSVSTLTIQRTQQEDSAVYLCASSFPTGDKNIQYFGAGTRLSVL.